Listed here are 12 T cell receptor beta chains from one sample, sequenced in a study of OX40 agonist ivuxolimab in advanced cancers. To prepare the library, the immunoSEQ multiplex PCR assay was applied. TCRdb limited this immuneACCESS table to in-frame rearrangements with V and J called. A share of clones is missing; checked studies link under half to unresolved V genes, and the rest is unexplained. The sample records about 64,000 clones, around 89% of which are singletons. The ten largest clones add up to approximately 15% of the sample. Sequencing used CD4+ or CD8+ T cells sorted from blood, obtained in a trial of the OX40 agonist ivuxolimab. The origin of the receptors is an adult with an advanced solid tumor such as melanoma, head and neck, liver or kidney cancer.

In this sample, this clone turned up once. The chain has TRBV27 and TRBJ1-1; 8 bases align to TRBD1. CDR1 and CDR2 from the germline V gene are MNHEY and SMNVEV (reference sequence). This CDR3 has 16 amino acids. J was trimmed by 2 bases and V by 5 bases; bases with no gene match: 10. The CDR3 DNA reads as TGTGCCAGCAGTAGGACGGGGGACAGGCCTAACACTGAAGCTTTCTTT. Translating it yields CASSRTGDRPNTEAFF.

This clone was detected once. The rearrangement joins TRBV11-2 to TRBJ2-3; D gene unclear. V lost 1 base, J lost 1 base, and 3 bases lay in between. CDR1 is SGHAT, CDR2 FQNNGV, per germline. The CDR3 is made up of 13 amino acids. The CDR3 DNA reads as TGTGCCAGCAGCTTAGGGGGCACAGATACGCAGTATTTT. Translating it yields CASSLGGTDTQYF.

V usage is TRBV28 and J usage is TRBJ2-7, with D unresolved. Germline values: CDR1 MDHEN, CDR2 SYDVKM. This CDR3 has 15 residues. V dropped 2 bases and J dropped 6 bases, with 17 bases sitting between them. The CDR3 sequence: CASSLKRLGMGEQYF. The CDR3 DNA is TGTGCCAGCAGTTTAAAGCGTCTTGGGATGGGCGAGCAGTACTTC.

The rearrangement uses TRBV27 and TRBJ1-1; D is unresolved. The V end lost 6 bases, the J end lost 4 bases, and 12 bases lay between the germline ends. This CDR3 is 13 amino acids long. Germline CDR1 is MNHEY and CDR2 is SMNVEV (reference sequence). Here the CDR3 reads CASRLWSITEAFF. The CDR3 DNA is TGTGCCAGCAGGCTCTGGTCTATCACTGAAGCTTTCTTT.

The chain links TRBV9 to TRBJ2-3, with D unresolved. Deletions cut 0 bases from V and 2 bases from J, with 7 bases between. Germline V lookup: CDR1 SGDLS, CDR2 YYNGEE. The CDR3 has 14 residues. The CDR3 nucleotides are TGTGCCAGCAGCGTAGAACAGAACACAGATACGCAGTATTTT. This translates into CASSVEQNTDTQYF.

A remark on this clone: The junction and the germline gene differ at one end; a read error may be behind it. The sample contains more than one DNA sequence encoding this CDR3. The chain carries TRBV2 and TRBJ1-5; 10 nucleotides line up with TRBD1. CDR3 size: 15 residues. Germline-derived CDR1 and CDR2 are SNHLY and FYNNEI. The CDR3 loop is CASSSDRGGNQPQHF. The CDR3 DNA reads as TGTGCCAGCAGCTCGGACAGGGGGGGCAACCAGCCCCAGCATTTT.

The chain has TRBV27 and TRBJ2-7, with D tentatively TRBD2 (5 bases). V was pared by 3 bases and J by 0 bases, with 9 bases between. The CDR3 is 14 residues long. Germline-derived CDR1 and CDR2 are MNHEY and SMNVEV (reference sequence). The CDR3 sequence: CASSFQAGSYEQYF. The CDR3 DNA reads as TGTGCCAGCAGTTTTCAGGCGGGCTCCTACGAGCAGTACTTC.

The CDR3 reads CASSEGQGTNYEQYF. CDR3 nucleotide sequence: TGTGCCAGCAGCGAGGGACAGGGGACTAACTACGAGCAGTACTTC. This chain links TRBV9 with TRBJ2-7, with TRBD1 matching 10 bases. V dropped 3 bases and J dropped 3; count of bases not matched to a gene: 6. Germline CDR1 is SGDLS and CDR2 is YYNGEE. CDR3 length: 15 residues.

The CDR3 reads CASSLTPMVETQYF. CDR3 bases: TGTGCCAGCAGCTTGACCCCGATGGTCGAGACCCAGTACTTC. This rearrangement joins TRBV5-6 to TRBJ2-5, with D hard to call. The V and J ends lost 1 base and 5 bases respectively, with 12 bases between them. Per the germline V gene, CDR1 is SGHDT and CDR2 is YYEEEE. The CDR3 extends over 14 amino acids.

This chain uses TRBV27 with TRBJ2-5, with a tentative D call TRBD1 (6 bases). The V end was cut by 5 bases, the J end by 1 base, with 8 bases between. This CDR3 comprises 13 residues. CDR1 and CDR2 from the germline V gene are MNHEY and SMNVEV (reference sequence). In nucleotides, the CDR3 is TGTGCCAGCAGTACGACAGGCCAAGAGACCCAGTACTTC. This gives the protein CASSTTGQETQYF.

This chain joins TRBV15 and TRBJ1-1, with TRBD1 matching 7 bases. V lost 5 bases, J lost 5 bases, and 8 bases stayed unmatched. Germline loops: CDR1 LNHNV, CDR2 YYDKDF (reference sequence). The CDR3 is 14 residues long. The CDR3, as DNA: TGTGCCACCAGCGGACGACAGGGTATAACTGAAGCTTTCTTT. As protein: CATSGRQGITEAFF.

A note on this clone: In the same sample, other DNA sequences code for this CDR3. The chain combines TRBV7-9 with TRBJ2-7; a possible D gene is TRBD2 (6 bases). V was clipped by 6 bases and J by 4 bases, with 13 bases between them. Germline-derived CDR1 and CDR2 are SEHNR and FQNEAQ (reference sequence). This CDR3 region has 13 residues. CDR3 amino acids: CASSPMGGYEQYF. The CDR3 DNA follows: TGTGCCAGCAGTCCGATGGGGGGATACGAGCAGTACTTC.